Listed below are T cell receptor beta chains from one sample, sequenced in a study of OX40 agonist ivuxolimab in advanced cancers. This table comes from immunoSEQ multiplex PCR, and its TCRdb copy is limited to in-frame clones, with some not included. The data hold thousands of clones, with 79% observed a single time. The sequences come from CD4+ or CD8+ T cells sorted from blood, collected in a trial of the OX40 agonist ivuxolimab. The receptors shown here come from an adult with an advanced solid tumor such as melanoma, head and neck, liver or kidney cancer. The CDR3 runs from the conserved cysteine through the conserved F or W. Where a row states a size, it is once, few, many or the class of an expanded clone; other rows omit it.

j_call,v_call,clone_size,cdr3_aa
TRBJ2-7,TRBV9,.,CASSVGGEEDEQYF
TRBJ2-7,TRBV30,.,CAWRRGGVSYEQYF
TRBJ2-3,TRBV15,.,CATSRDKGLSPSTDTQYF
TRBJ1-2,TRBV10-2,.,CASSEDARELYGYTF
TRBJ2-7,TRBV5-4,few,CASSLGGLAGGGLYF
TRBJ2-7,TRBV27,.,CASSPSAGSHSYEQYF
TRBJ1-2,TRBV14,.,CASSQETGFYGYTF
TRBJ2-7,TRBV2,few,CASTTVSYEQYF
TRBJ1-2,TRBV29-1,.,CSVESGTYGYTF
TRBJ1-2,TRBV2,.,CATTTATRDGYTF
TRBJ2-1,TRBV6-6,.,CASSYSGNEQFF
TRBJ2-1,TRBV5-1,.,CASSKLGGGYNEQFF
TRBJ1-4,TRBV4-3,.,CASSQDPGQGLELFF
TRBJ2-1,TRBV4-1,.,CASSPDRGPRNEQFF
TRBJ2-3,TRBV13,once,CASSSPSSTDTQYF
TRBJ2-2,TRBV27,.,CASSLSGVGRAGELFF
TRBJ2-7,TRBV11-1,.,CASSFPGASYEQYF
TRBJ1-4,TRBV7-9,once,CASSLAGGVYEKLFF
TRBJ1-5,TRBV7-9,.,CASSPPGEGNQPQHF
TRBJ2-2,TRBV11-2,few,CASSYQGGELFF
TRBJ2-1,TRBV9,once,CASQRTSGPYNEQFF
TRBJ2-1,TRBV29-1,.,CSVGASGSLNEQFF
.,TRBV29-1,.,CSVVPGNEQYF
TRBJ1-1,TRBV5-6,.,CASSLDPSLNTEAFF
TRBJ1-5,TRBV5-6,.,CASSLGTGGNQPQHF
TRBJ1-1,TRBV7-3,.,CASSLVGVGTEAFF
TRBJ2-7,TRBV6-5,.,CASSPLAGDEQYF
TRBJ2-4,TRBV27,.,CASSLSRAGVRNIQYF
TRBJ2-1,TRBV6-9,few,CASSSGTGANEQFF
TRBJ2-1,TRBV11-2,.,CASSLALRGEQFF
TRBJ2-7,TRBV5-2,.,CASSHAGSAYEQYF
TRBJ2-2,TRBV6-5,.,CASSYAAENTGELFF
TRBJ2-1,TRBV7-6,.,CASSPPWTSGNEQFF
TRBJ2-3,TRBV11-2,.,CASSLERGRGRADTQYF
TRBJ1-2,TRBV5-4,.,CASSTGTGGYGYTF
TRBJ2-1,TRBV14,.,CASSPRKAGGPDEQFF
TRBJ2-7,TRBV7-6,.,CASSLGLAGNLYEQYF
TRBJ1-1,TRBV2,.,CASTGTGNTEAFF
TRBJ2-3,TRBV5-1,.,CASSLEISTDTQYF
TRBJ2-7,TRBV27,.,CASSLAMGQPLYEQYF
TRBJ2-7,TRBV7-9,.,CASSWPGEQYF
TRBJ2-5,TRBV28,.,CASRESQETQYF
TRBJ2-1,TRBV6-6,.,CASIIGDEQFF
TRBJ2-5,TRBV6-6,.,CASSSLGWETQYF
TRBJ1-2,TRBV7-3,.,CASSQDSYYGYTF
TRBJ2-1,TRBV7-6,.,CASSPNTGTGTNEQFF
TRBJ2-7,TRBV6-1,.,CASTLLGTSSYEQYF
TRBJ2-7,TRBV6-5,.,CASSYRDRHYEQYF